This T cell receptor beta chain appears in the sequencing data of a study of blood T cell repertoires in COVID-19. Sequencing was performed with immunoSEQ multiplex PCR; in TCRdb, only in-frame clones are kept and a portion is missing. The sample has approximately 210,000 clones, approximately 87% seen once; the top ten hold more than 0.7%. CDR1 and CDR2 from the germline V gene are LGHDT and YNNKEL (reference sequence). Trimming at V came to 6 bases and at J to 8 bases, leaving 11 bases not matched to a gene. This CDR3 has 15 amino acids. Specimen: peripheral blood. The V gene is TRBV3-1 (or the pseudogene TRBV3-2), the J gene TRBJ2-3; TRBD2 matches at 10 bases. The TCR originated in a woman aged 70-85 years with acute or convalescent COVID-19. CDR3 loop: CASSLSGGSRGTQYF. CDR3 in DNA: TGTGCCAGCAGTCTTAGCGGGGGGAGTAGGGGTACGCAGTATTTT.